This section outlines one TCR beta chain sequence together with its context. Its cognate antigen is unknown. This entry comes from a study of cytomegalovirus exposure and HLA in healthy donors. The PCR ran on 60 Vbeta and 13 Jbeta primers. The data were produced by immunoSEQ multiplex PCR, yet TCRdb's version contains in-frame clones alone and is incomplete. The table shows about 170,000 clones, with over 60% occurring only once. Study-wide points: When a later analysis compared HLA-associated TCR beta chains with equally common others, the HLA-associated chains turned out to be more clonally expanded and to have lower generation probabilities. Among TCR beta chains, those listed as cytomegalovirus-associated numbered over 150. On later analysis, the bulk of CMV-associated TCR beta chains appeared to be HLA-restricted.

The ends were cut back, 7 bases at V and 5 bases at J, with 15 bases in the middle. The length of the CDR3 is 13 residues. CDR1 and CDR2 (germline): SNHLY, FYNNEI. Sequencing input: PBMCs. The receptor was derived from a girl between 10 and 17 years old in good health and CMV-seronegative. This rearrangement joins TRBV2 to TRBJ2-7; D is perhaps TRBD1 (6 bases). CDR3 in amino acids: CASIKDRSHEQYF. The CDR3 bases are TGTGCCAGCATCAAAGACAGGTCCCACGAGCAGTACTTC.